The source of this TCR beta chain is a study of CXCR3-negative and CXCR3-positive naive CD8 T cells. Study-level results: Hydrophobicity of TRB CDR3s was greater in CXCR3-positive naive cells than in CXCR3-negative naive cells.

Cells classed as naive CD8+ T cells were CD45RO-CCR7+CD27+CD95-. CDR3 size: 14 residues. The germline CDR1 and CDR2 sequences are KGHSH and LQKENI. The libraries of TRB cDNA were prepared using 5' RACE with UMI labels. For each CDR3 protein, TCRdb gives one entry from its re-call of the 5' RACE reads, without DNA. The sample data list 84,000 or so distinct CDR3 sequences. Regarding this clonotype: The antigen is not known.

The source is a human donor in good health. Some clones in this sample may be carry-over from other donors' samples. Sequencing was performed on naive CXCR3+ CD8+ T cells from blood. Subset indicated: CD45RO-CCR7+CD27+CD95- naive CD8+ T cells expressing CXCR3 (TNR3+). The chain couples TRBV18 to TRBJ1-1; TCRdb's D call, TRBD1, is unchecked because there is no DNA. Here the CDR3 reads CASSPEGRGTEAFF.